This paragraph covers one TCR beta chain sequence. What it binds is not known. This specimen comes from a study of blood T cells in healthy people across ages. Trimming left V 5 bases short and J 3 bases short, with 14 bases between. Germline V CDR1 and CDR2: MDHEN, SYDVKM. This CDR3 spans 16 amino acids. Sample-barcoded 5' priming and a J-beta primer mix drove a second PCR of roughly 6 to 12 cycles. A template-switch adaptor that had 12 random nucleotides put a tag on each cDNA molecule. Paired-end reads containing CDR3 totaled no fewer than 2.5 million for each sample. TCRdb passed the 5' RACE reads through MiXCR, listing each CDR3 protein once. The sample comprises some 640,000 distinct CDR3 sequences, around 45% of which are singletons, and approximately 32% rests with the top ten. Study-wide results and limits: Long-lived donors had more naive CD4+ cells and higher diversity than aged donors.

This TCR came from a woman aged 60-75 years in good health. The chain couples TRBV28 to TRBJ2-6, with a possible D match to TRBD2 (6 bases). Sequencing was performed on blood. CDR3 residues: CASSTGGISGANVLTF. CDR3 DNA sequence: TGTGCCAGCAGTACGGGCGGGATTAGTGGGGCCAACGTCCTGACTTTC.